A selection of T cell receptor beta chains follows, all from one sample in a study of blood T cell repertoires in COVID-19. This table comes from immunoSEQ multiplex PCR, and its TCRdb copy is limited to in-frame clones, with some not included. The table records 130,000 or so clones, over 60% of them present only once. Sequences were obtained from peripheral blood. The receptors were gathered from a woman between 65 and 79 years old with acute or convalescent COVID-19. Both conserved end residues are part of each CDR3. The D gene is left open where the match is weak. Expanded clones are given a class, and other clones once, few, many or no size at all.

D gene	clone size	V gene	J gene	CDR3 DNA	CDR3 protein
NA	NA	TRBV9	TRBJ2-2	TGTGCCAGCAGCGTTGATAGGGGTGGTTTAACCGGGGAGCTGTTTTTT	CASSVDRGGLTGELFF
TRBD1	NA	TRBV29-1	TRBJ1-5	TGCAGCGTTACACAGGGGCGCAATCAGCCCCAGCATTTT	CSVTQGRNQPQHF
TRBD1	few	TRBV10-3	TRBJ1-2	TGTGCCATCAGTGGTGGACAGGGACTATATGGCTACACCTTC	CAISGGQGLYGYTF
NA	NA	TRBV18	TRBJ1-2	TGTGCCAGCTCACCCAAGGGGCCCCCCTGGAGCTATGGCTACACCTTC	CASSPKGPPWSYGYTF
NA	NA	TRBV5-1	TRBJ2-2	TGCGCCAGCAGCTTGGGGCGGCTTAACACCGGGGAGCTGTTTTTT	CASSLGRLNTGELFF
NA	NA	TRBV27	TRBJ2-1	TGTGCCAGCAGTTTATTGGGTCAGGGTGGCGGTGAGCAGTTCTTC	CASSLLGQGGGEQFF
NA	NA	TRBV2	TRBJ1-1	TGTGCCAGCAGGTCAGGGGTAGTGAACACTGAAGCTTTCTTT	CASRSGVVNTEAFF
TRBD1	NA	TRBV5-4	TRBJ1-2	TGTGCCAGCAGCCAATGGGACAGGACCCCGGGTGGCTACACCTTC	CASSQWDRTPGGYTF
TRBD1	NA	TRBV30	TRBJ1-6	TGTGCCTGGAGTGTTGGACAGGGGAGTTCACCCCTCCACTTT	CAWSVGQGSSPLHF
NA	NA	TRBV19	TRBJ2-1	TGTGCCAGTAGTATCTCGGCTAGCATGAGCTCCTACAATGAGCAGTTCTTC	CASSISASMSSYNEQFF
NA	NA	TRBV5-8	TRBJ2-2	TGTGCCAGCAGCTTGGGAGCTCTACCGAACACCGGGGAGCTGTTTTTT	CASSLGALPNTGELFF
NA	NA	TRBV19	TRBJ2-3	TGTGCCAGTAGTTTCGGGGGTACAGGGGGCACAGATACGCAGTATTTT	CASSFGGTGGTDTQYF
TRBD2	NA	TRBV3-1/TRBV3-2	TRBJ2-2	TGTGCCAGCAGCCAAGAAAGATTAGCGGGGACCGGGGAGCTGTTTTTT	CASSQERLAGTGELFF
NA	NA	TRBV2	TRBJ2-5	TGTGCCAGCAGTTTACAAGAGACCCAGTACTTC	CASSLQETQYF